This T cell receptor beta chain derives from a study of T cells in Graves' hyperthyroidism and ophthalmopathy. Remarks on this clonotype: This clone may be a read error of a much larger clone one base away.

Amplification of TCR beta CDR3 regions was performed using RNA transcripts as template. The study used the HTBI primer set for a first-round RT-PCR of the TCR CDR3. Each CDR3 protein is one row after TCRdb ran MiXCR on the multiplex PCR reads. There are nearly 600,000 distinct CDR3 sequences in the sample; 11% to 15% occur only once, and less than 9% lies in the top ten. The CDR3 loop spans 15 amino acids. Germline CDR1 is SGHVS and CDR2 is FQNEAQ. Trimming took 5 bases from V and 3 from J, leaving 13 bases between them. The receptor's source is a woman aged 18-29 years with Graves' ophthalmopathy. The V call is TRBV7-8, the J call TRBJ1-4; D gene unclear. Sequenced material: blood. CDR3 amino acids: CASSAQTAPNEKLFF. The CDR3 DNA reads TGTGCCAGCAGCGCCCAGACGGCTCCTAATGAAAAACTGTTTTTT.